The sequence of this TCR beta chain was determined in a study of CD8+CD57+ T cells in acquired aplastic anemia. Study-wide background: Healthy CD8+ samples averaged around 12 million reads.

Findings and limits, study-wide: Patients showed no significant difference from controls in CD8+ Simpson's diversity. Patients and controls turned out to have more than 25 CD8+ CDR3 sequences in common.

Using genomic DNA as the template, TCR beta VDJ and CDR3 profiling was carried out. MiXCR, run by TCRdb on the reads, gives a single entry per CDR3 protein. The table includes around 180,000 distinct CDR3 sequences, 55% to 70% detected once. With 1 base removed from V and 2 bases from J, the gap between germline ends came to 9 bases. This CDR3 is built from 15 residues. Germline V CDR1 and CDR2: SEHNR, FQNEAQ (reference sequence). Of note for this clonotype: Its antigen is not known.

The sample comprised sorted CD4+, CD8+, or CD8+CD57+ T cells (not recorded which) from PBMCs. This rearrangement joins TRBV7-9 to TRBJ1-5; a weak D match, TRBD1 (5 bases). This receptor was obtained from a human donor in good health. For the CDR3, the DNA is TGTGCCAGCAGCTTAGGGACACCAGGCAATCAGCCCCAGCATTTT. As protein: CASSLGTPGNQPQHF.